This T cell receptor (beta chain) was captured in a study of shared clonotypes between healthy human individuals. Per germline, CDR1 MDHEN and CDR2 SYDVKM. Germline trimming cut 8 bases from V and 3 bases from J; bases unmatched to any gene: 19. The CDR3 runs to 20 residues. Repertoires were generated with immunoSEQ multiplex PCR, while TCRdb's copy carries only in-frame clones and drops some. The data contain a few million clones, over 85% of them seen just once; the ten biggest clones take up 0.14%. The receptor was isolated from a man between 18 and 29 years old in good health. The chain joins TRBV28 to TRBJ2-5, with 15 bases that match TRBD2. Material: naive CD4+ T cells sorted from blood. Subset: CD45RA+ positively selected. The CDR3 reads CASGPPVPLRTSGGEETQYF. In nucleotides, the CDR3 is TGTGCCAGCGGCCCCCCGGTACCCCTCCGGACTAGCGGGGGGGAAGAGACCCAGTACTTC.